This TCR beta chain was observed in a study of T cell responses to AZD1222 COVID-19 vaccine. The study, taken as a whole, reports: Clonal diversity may have been underestimated, and the donors were mostly white British, with more females than males.

J was trimmed by 3 bases and V by 3 bases; bases with no gene match: 3. Looked up from germline, CDR1 is KGHSH and CDR2 is LQKENI. The CDR3 extends over 16 amino acids. Profiled with immunoSEQ multiplex PCR; TCRdb holds only in-frame clones, not every one. The table shows about 55,000 clones, with around 90% occurring only once. Comment on this clone: Its specificity is unknown.

This receptor was identified in an adult in good health. The chain combines TRBV18 with TRBJ2-2, with 11 bases fitting TRBD2. Sequenced here: peripheral blood, sampled on day 0 of AZD1222 vaccination. The CDR3 DNA is TGTGCCAGCTCACCCGGGACTAGCGGAGACACCGGGGAGCTGTTTTTT. Amino acid sequence: CASSPGTSGDTGELFF.